The clone carrying this T cell receptor beta chain was picked up one time. The data derive from a study of blood T cell repertoires in COVID-19. Study overall: In each case, the material was cDNA or gDNA derived from T cells, B-cell-depleted T cells, or PBMCs.

Some clones are missing from TCRdb's copy, which holds only in-frame ones; the method was immunoSEQ multiplex PCR. Of approximately 220,000 clones in the sample, roughly nine tenths were seen once. The length of the CDR3 is 11 residues. CDR1 is SGHTA, CDR2 FQGNSA, per germline. V was pared by 0 bases and J by 9 bases, with 3 bases between. This TCR came from a woman between 45 and 65 years old with acute or convalescent COVID-19. Sequencing was done on a sample of peripheral blood. This chain connects TRBV7-2 to TRBJ2-1; no definite D call. The DNA of the CDR3 is TGTGCCAGCAGCTTAGCCGTTGAGCAGTTCTTC. This encodes CASSLAVEQFF.